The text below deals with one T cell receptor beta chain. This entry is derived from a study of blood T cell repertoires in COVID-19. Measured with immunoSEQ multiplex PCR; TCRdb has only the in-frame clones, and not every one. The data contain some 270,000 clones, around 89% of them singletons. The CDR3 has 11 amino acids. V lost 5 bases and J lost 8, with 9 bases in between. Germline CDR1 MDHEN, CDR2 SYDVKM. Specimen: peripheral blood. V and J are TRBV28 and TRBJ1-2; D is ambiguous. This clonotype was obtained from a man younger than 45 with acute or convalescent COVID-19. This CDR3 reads CASSQSWGYTF. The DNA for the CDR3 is TGTGCCAGCAGTCAGTCGTGGGGCTACACCTTC.